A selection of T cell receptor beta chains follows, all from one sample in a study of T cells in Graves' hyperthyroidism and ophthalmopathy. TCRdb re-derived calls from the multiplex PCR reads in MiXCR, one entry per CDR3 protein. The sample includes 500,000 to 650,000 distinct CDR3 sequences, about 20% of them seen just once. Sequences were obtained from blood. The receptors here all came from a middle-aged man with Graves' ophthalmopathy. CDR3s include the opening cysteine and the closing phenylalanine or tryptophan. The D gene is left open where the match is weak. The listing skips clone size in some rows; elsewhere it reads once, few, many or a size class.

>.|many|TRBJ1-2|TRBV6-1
CASYRSSNYGYTF
TGTGCCAGTTACAGGTCCTCTAACTATGGCTACACCTTC
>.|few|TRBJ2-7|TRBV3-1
CASSPLYPGPTLGGYEQYF
TGTGCCAGCAGCCCACTGTACCCGGGACCCACCCTAGGGGGCTACGAGCAGTACTTC
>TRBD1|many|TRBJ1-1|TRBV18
CASSPPKLSGGSEAFF
TGTGCCAGCTCACCACCGAAATTATCAGGGGGCTCTGAAGCTTTCTTT
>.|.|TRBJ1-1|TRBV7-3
CASKRRGSSEAFF
TGTGCCAGCAAAAGGAGGGGGTCCTCTGAAGCTTTCTTT
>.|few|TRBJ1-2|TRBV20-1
CSTTLGVYGYTF
TGCAGTACTACTTTGGGGGTCTATGGCTACACCTTC
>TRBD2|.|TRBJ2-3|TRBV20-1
CSAISGVPDTQYF
TGCAGTGCCATTAGCGGGGTTCCAGATACGCAGTATTTT
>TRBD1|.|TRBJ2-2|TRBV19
CASSTGQVNTGELFF
TGTGCCAGTAGTACGGGACAGGTTAACACCGGGGAGCTGTTTTTT
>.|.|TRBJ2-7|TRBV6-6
CASSYSEGGQYEQYF
TGTGCCAGCAGTTACTCTGAGGGAGGCCAGTACGAGCAGTACTTC
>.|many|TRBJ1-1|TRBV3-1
CASTTRDTEAFF
TGTGCCAGCACCACCAGGGACACTGAAGCTTTCTTT
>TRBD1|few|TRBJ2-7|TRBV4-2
CASSQGGQGAGEQYF
TGTGCCAGCAGCCAAGGTGGACAGGGGGCCGGCGAGCAGTACTTC
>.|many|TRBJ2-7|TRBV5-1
CASRSRGQGEQYF
TGCGCCAGCAGATCCCGGGGTCAAGGCGAGCAGTACTTC
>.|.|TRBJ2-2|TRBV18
CASSPLEGIAGELFF
TGTGCCAGCTCACCATTGGAGGGAATTGCCGGGGAGCTGTTTTTT
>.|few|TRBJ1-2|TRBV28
CASSQRQEDGYTF
TGTGCCAGCAGTCAAAGACAGGAGGATGGCTACACCTTC
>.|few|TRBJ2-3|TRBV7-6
CASSLEGGPTQYF
TGTGCCAGCAGCTTAGAAGGGGGGCCTACGCAGTATTTT
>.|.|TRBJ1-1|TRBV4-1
CASSQDHPADTEAFF
TGCGCCAGCAGCCAGGACCACCCGGCGGACACTGAAGCTTTCTTT